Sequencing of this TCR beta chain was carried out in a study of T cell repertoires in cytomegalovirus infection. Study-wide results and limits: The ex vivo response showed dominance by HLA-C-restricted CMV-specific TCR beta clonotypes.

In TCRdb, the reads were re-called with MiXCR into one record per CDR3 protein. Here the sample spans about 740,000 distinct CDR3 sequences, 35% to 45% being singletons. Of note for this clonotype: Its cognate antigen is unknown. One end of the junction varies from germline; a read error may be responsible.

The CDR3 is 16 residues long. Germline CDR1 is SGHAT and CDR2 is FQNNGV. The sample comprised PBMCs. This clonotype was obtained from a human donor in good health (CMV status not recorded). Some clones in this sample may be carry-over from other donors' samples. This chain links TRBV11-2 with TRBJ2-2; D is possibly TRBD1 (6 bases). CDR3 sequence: CASSLEGAISAGELLF. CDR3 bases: TGTGCCAGCAGCTTAGAGGGGGCAATATCGGCCGGGGAGCTGTTGTTT.